This TCR beta chain was identified in a study of cytomegalovirus exposure and HLA in healthy donors. The study sampled nominally healthy donors, though unrecorded immune exposures were likely. Both 60 Vbeta primers and 13 Jbeta primers went into the PCR. Clones were sequenced by immunoSEQ multiplex PCR, and TCRdb holds only the in-frame ones, with some missing. Of roughly 200,000 clones in the sample, almost 85% were seen once. The CDR3 loop spans 11 amino acids. J lost 6 bases, V lost 6 bases, and 1 base had no gene match. Germline V CDR1 and CDR2: MNHEY, SVGAGI. The sample consisted of PBMCs. The receptor was derived from a woman in her forties or fifties in good health and CMV-seronegative. The chain recombines TRBV6-5 with TRBJ2-7, with TRBD1 matching 8 bases. CDR3 in amino acids: CASRDRGEQYF. The CDR3 DNA reads TGTGCCAGCAGAGACAGGGGCGAGCAGTACTTC.